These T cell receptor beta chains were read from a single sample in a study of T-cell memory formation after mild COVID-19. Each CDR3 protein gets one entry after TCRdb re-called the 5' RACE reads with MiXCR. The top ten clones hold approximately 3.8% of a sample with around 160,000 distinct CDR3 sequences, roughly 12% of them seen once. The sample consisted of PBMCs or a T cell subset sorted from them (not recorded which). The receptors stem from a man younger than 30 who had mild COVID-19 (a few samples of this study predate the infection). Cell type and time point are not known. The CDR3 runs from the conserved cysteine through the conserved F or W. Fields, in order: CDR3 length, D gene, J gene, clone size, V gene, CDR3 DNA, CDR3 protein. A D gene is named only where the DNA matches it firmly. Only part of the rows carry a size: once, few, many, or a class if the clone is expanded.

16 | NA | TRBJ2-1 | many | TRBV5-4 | TGTGCCACTAGAGCGTTGGGGGGCCTGGGGTACAATGAGCAGTTCTTC | CATRALGGLGYNEQFF
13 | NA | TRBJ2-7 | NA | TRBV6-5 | TGTGCCAGCAGCAGGACTCAGCAGGACGAGCAGTACTTC | CASSRTQQDEQYF
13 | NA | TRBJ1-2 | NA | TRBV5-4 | TGTGCCAGCAGCGCCTCGATGGGGTATGGCTACACCTTC | CASSASMGYGYTF
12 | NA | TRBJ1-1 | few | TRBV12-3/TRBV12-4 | TGTGCCAGCAGCAGACACCGGATTGAAGCTTTCTTT | CASSRHRIEAFF
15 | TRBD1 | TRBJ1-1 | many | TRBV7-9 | TGTGCCAGCAGCCGTCCCGGGACAGGGCCCGCTGAAGCTTTCTTT | CASSRPGTGPAEAFF
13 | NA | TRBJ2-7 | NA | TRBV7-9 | TGTGCCAGCAGCTTAAAAAGCTCCTACGAGCAGTACTTC | CASSLKSSYEQYF
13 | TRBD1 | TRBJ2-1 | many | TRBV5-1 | TGCGCCAGCAGCTTGCCAGGGGGCCATGAGCAGTTCTTC | CASSLPGGHEQFF
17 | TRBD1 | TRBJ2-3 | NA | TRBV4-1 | TGCGCCAGCAGCCAAACCCGGGACAGGGTATCGGCAGATACGCAGTATTTT | CASSQTRDRVSADTQYF
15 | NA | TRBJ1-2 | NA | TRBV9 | TGTGCCAGCAGCGTAGACGCAGGGATTAACTATGGCTACACCTTC | CASSVDAGINYGYTF
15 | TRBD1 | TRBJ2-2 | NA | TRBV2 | TGTGCCAGCAGCAGACTAACAGGGGGCACCGGGGAGCTGTTTTTT | CASSRLTGGTGELFF
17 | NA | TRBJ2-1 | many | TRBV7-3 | TGTGCCAGCAGCTTAACGGGGGGGCCCCGGGTCTACAATGAGCAGTTCTTC | CASSLTGGPRVYNEQFF
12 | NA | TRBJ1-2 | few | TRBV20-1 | TGCAGTGCTAGACGCGAGCTTTCTGGCTACACCTTC | CSARRELSGYTF
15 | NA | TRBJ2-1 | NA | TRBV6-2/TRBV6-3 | TGTGCCAGCAGTTACCTAGCTCGGTGGCGGAATGAGCAGTTCTTC | CASSYLARWRNEQFF
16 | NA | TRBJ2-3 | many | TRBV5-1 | TGCGCCAGCAGCCCCGGCGATGGGGCCCTCACAGATACGCAGTATTTT | CASSPGDGALTDTQYF
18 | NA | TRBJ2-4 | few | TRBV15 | TGTGCCACCAGCAGCGTAAACCTCGGGCATTCAGCCAAAAACATTCAGTACTTC | CATSSVNLGHSAKNIQYF
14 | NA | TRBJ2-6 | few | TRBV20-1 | TGCAGTGCTATTACAGGAACTGGGGCCAACGTCCTGACTTTC | CSAITGTGANVLTF
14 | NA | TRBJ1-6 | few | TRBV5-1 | TGCGCCAGCAGCTGGACGGGGGTAAATTCACCCCTCCACTTT | CASSWTGVNSPLHF
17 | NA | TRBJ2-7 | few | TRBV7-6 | TGTGCCAGCAGCTCGAAACCGGGGACGTACGAAATCAACGAGCAGTACTTC | CASSSKPGTYEINEQYF
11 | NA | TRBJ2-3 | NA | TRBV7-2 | TGTGCCAGCAGCTCCGTGACCATGAGGTATTTT | CASSSVTMRYF
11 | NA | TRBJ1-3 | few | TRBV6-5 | TGTGCCAGCGGCAGGGGAAACACCATATATTTT | CASGRGNTIYF
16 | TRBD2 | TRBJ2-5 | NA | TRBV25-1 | TGTGCCAGCGGACTAGCGGGGGGTCTTAATCAAGAGACCCAGTACTTC | CASGLAGGLNQETQYF
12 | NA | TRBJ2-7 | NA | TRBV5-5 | TGTGCCAGCAGCTCCCCCCGATACGAGCAGTACTTC | CASSSPRYEQYF
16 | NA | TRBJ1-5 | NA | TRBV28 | TGTGCCAGCAGCAACCCGGACTCCCTGACAAATCAGCCCCAGCATTTT | CASSNPDSLTNQPQHF
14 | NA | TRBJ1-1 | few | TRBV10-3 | TGTGCCATCAGAGGGCCTGCTCGTCCAAGTGAAGCTTTCTTT | CAIRGPARPSEAFF
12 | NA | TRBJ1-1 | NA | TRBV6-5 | TGTGCCAGCAGGCGACAGGACACTGAAGCTTTCTTT | CASRRQDTEAFF
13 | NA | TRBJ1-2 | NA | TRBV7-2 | TGTGCCAGCAGCTCCTCAGGGAAGGCTGGCTACACCTTC | CASSSSGKAGYTF
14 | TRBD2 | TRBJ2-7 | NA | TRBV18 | TGTGCCAGCTCACCACCCGCGGGGGGGCGCGAGCAGTACTTC | CASSPPAGGREQYF
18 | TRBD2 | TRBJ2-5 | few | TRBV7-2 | TGTGCCAGCAGCTTAATGGCGACTAGCGGGGGGGCGCCTTGGACCCAGTACTTC | CASSLMATSGGAPWTQYF
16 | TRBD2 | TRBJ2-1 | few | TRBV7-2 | TGTGCCAGCAGGCCCTACTACGCGGGGGGGAAGGACGGGCAGTTCTTC | CASRPYYAGGKDGQFF
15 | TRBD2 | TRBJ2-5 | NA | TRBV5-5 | TGTGCCAGCAGCTTGGCTAGCGGGGCACAAGAGACCCAGTACTTC | CASSLASGAQETQYF
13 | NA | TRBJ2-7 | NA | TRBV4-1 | TGCGCCAGCAGCCATCAGGGAATACGCGAGCAGTACTTC | CASSHQGIREQYF
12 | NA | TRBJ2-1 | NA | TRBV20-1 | TGCAGTGCTAGCCTCGGACACAATGAGCAGTTCTTC | CSASLGHNEQFF
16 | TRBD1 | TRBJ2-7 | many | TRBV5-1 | TGCGCCAGCAGCGCCCGGACAGGGCAATACACCTACGAGCAGTACTTC | CASSARTGQYTYEQYF
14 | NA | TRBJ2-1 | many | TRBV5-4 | TGTGCCAGCAGCCCCCTGGGGGGGCTCCATGAGCAGTTCTTC | CASSPLGGLHEQFF
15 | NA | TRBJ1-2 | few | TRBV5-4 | TGTGCCAGCAGCCTGGGGGGGAGCAGGAACTATGGCTACACCTTC | CASSLGGSRNYGYTF
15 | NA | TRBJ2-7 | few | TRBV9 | TGTGCCAGCAGCGTAGCAGAGGGGGGAATGTACGAGCAGTACTTC | CASSVAEGGMYEQYF
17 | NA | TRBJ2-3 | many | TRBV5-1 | TGCGCCAGCAGCTCACACTGGGGCGGAGCTAGCACAGATACGCAGTATTTT | CASSSHWGGASTDTQYF
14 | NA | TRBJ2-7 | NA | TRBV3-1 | TGTGCCGCATCCGTCAGTCGGGCCTCCTACGAGCAGTACTTC | CAASVSRASYEQYF
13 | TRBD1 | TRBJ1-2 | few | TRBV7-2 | TGTGCCAGCAGCTTAGGGGGACAGCCGGCGGGCACCTTC | CASSLGGQPAGTF
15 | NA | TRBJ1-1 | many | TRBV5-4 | TGTGCCAGCAGCTTACCACTTGGGGGCAACACTGAAGCTTTCTTT | CASSLPLGGNTEAFF
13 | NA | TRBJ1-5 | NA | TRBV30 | TGTGCCTGGGCCTTAGGGGGCAATCAGCCCCAGCATTTT | CAWALGGNQPQHF
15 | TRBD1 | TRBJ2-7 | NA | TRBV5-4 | TGTGCCAGCAGCCAAGGGACAGGGGGACCCTACGAGCAGTACTTC | CASSQGTGGPYEQYF
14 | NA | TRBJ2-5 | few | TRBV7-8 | TGTGCCAGCAGCCCATGGACAGTTTCAGAGACCCAGTACTTC | CASSPWTVSETQYF
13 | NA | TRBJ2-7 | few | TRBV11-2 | TGTGCCAGCAGCTCCCAACAGGACATCGAGCAGTACTTC | CASSSQQDIEQYF
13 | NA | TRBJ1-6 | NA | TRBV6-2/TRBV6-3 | TGTGCCAGCAGTTTTTACCTTGATTCACCCCTCCACTTT | CASSFYLDSPLHF
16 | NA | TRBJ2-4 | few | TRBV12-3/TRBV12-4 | TGTGCCAGCAGTTTCCGAGGTCCCGGGACACTGAAAATTCAGTACTTC | CASSFRGPGTLKIQYF